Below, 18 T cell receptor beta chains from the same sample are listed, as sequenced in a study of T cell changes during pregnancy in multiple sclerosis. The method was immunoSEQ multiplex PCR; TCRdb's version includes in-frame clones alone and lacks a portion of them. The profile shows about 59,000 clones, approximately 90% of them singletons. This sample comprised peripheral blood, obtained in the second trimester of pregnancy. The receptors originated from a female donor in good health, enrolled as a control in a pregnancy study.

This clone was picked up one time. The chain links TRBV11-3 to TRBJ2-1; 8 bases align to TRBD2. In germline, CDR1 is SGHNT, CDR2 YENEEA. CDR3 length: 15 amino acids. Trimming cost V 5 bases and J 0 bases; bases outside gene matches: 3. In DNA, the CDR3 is TGTGCCAGCAGCCCCGGGGGGGTCTCCTACAATGAGCAGTTCTTC. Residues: CASSPGGVSYNEQFF.

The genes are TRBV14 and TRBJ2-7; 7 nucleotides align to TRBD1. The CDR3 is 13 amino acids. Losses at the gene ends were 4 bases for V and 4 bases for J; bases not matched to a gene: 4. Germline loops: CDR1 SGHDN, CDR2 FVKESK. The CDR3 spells CASSPDRAYEQYF. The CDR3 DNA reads TGTGCCAGCAGCCCCGACAGGGCGTACGAGCAGTACTTC.

The CDR3 nucleotides read TGTGCCAGCAGTAAAGGACAGGGTAACCACGAGCAGTACTTC. Translating it yields CASSKGQGNHEQYF. The chain joins TRBV27 to TRBJ2-7, with 8 bases matching TRBD1. Germline assignment: CDR1 MNHEY and CDR2 SMNVEV (reference sequence). Trimming at V came to 5 bases and at J to 5 bases, leaving 8 bases not matched to a gene. CDR3 size: 14 residues.

The chain's CDR3 is CASSLTSGGAGEQFF. The CDR3 nucleotides read TGCGCCAGCAGCCTGACTAGCGGGGGGGCCGGTGAGCAGTTCTTC. The V call is TRBV5-1, the J call TRBJ2-1; TRBD2 matches 14 bases. The CDR3 extends over 15 amino acids. Germline V gives CDR1 SGHRS, CDR2 YFSETQ. V gave up 4 bases and J gave up 9 bases; unmatched junction bases: 6.

Here the CDR3 reads CASSVFPFSGNTIYF. CDR3 DNA sequence: TGTGCCAGCAGCGTTTTCCCGTTCTCTGGAAACACCATATATTTT. The chain couples TRBV9 to TRBJ1-3; D gene ambiguous. Trimming cost V 2 bases and J 0 bases, with 9 bases left between them. CDR3 size: 15 residues. The V gene's germline CDR1 is SGDLS and CDR2 YYNGEE.

Here the CDR3 DNA reads TGTGCCAGCAGCACTGGGGGGGCAGCCGAAGAGACCCAGTACTTC. Protein: CASSTGGAAEETQYF. The chain joins TRBV5-4 to TRBJ2-5; tentative D call: TRBD2 (7 bases). Per the germline V gene, CDR1 is SGHNT and CDR2 is YYREEE (reference sequence). This CDR3 contains 15 residues. V was shortened by 4 bases and J by 3 bases, with 16 bases between the two germline ends.

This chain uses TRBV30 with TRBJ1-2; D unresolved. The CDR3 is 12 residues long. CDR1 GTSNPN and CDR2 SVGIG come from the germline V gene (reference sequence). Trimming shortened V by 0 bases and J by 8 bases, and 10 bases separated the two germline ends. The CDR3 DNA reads TGTGCCTGGAGTGTAATCAGAAAAGGCTACACCTTC. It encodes CAWSVIRKGYTF.

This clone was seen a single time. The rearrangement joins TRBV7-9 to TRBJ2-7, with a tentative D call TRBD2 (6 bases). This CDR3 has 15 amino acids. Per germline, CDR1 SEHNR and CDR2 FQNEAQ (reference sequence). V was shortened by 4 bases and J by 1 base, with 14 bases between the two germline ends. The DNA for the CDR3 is TGTGCCAGCAGCTCCGGGACTGCCGAATCCTACGAGCAGTACTTC. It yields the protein CASSSGTAESYEQYF.

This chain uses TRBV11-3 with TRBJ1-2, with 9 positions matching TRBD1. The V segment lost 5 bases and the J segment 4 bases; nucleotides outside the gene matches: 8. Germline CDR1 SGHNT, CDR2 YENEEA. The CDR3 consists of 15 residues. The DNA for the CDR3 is TGTGCCAGCAGCCCCTCGGGACAGGGTGGCTATGGCTACACCTTC. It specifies CASSPSGQGGYGYTF.

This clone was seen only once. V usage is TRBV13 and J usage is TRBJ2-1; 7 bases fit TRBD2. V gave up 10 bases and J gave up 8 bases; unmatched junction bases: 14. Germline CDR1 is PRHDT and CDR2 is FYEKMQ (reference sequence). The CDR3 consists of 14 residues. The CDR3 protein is CATRRGSRIDEQFF. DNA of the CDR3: TGTGCCACTCGGCGGGGGTCGAGAATCGATGAGCAGTTCTTC.

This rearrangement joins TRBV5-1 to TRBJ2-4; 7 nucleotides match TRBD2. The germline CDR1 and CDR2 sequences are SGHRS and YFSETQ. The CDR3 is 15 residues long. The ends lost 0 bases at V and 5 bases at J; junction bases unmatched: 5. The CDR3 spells CASSLGLATQNIQYF. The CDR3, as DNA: TGCGCCAGCAGCTTGGGACTAGCAACCCAAAACATTCAGTACTTC.

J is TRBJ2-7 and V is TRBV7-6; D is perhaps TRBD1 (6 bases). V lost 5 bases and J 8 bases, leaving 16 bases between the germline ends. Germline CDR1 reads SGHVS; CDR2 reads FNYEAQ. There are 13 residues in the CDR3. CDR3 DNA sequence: TGTGCCAGCAGCCCCCCCGGGACACCAAAGCAGTACTTC. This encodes CASSPPGTPKQYF.

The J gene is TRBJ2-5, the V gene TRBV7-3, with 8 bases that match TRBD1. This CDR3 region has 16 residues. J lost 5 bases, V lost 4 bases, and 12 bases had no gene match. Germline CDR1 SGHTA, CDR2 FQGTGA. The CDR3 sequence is CASSSRGQGLVETQYF. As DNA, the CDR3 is TGTGCCAGCAGCTCCCGTGGACAGGGTTTGGTCGAGACCCAGTACTTC.

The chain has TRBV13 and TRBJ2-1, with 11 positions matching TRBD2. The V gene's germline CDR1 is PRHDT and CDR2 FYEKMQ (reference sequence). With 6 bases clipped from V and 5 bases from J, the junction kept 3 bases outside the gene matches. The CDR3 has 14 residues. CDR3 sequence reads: CASRLAGGNNEQFF. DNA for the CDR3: TGTGCCAGCAGGCTAGCGGGAGGAAACAATGAGCAGTTCTTC.

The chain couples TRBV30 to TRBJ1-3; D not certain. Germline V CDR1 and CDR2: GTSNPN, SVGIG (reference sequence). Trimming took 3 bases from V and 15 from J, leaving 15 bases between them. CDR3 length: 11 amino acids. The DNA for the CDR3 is TGTGCCTGGAGCCTCGGAGCTCTAACATATTTT. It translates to CAWSLGALTYF. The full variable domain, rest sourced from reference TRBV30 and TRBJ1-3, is SQTIHQWPATLVQPVGSPLSLECTVEGTSNPNLYWYRQAAGRGLQLLFYSVGIGQISSEVPQNLSASRPQDRQFILSSKKLLLSDSGFYLCAWSLGALTYFGEGSWLTVV.

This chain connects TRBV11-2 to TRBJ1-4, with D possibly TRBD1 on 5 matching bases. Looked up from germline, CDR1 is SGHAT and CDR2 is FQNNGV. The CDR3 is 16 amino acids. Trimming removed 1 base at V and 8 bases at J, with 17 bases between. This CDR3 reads CASSLGGGRVDEKLFF. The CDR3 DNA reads TGTGCCAGCAGCTTAGGGGGTGGCAGGGTGGACGAAAAACTGTTTTTT.

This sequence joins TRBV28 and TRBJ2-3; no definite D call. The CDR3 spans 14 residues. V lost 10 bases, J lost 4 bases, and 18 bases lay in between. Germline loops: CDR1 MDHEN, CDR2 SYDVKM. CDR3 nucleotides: TGTGCCATACGCCCTGACGGCGGCCCAGATACGCAGTATTTT. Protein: CAIRPDGGPDTQYF.

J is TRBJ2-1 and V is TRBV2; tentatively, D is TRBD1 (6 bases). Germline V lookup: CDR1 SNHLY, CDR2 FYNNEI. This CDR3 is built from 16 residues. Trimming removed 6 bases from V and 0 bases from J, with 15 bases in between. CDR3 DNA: TGTGCCAGCAGAGTTGGGACGGACAGCTCCTACAATGAGCAGTTCTTC. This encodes CASRVGTDSSYNEQFF.